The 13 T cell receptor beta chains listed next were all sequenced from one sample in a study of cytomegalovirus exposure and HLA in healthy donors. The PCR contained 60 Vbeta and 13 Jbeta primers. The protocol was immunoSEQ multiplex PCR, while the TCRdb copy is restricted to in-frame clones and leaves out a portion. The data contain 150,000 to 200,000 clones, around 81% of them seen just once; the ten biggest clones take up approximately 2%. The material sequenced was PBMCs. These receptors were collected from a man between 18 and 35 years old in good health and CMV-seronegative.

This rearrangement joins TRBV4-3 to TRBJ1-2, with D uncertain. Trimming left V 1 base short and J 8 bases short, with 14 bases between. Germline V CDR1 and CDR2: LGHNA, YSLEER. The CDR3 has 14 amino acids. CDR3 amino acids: CASSQAPGVGGYTF. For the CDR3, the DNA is TGCGCCAGCAGCCAAGCCCCGGGAGTCGGAGGCTACACCTTC.

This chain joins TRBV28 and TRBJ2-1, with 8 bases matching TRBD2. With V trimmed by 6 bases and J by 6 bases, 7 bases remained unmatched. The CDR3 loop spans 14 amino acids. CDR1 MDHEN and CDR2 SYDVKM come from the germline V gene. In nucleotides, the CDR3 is TGTGCCAGCAGCCCGGGGACTAGAGTCAATGAGCAGTTCTTC. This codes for CASSPGTRVNEQFF.

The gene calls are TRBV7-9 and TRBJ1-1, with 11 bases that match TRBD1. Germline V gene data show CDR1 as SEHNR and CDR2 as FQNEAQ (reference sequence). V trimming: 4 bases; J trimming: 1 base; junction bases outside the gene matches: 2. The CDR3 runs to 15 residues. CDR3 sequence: CASSYGTGGNTEAFF. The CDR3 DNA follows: TGTGCCAGCAGCTACGGGACAGGGGGGAACACTGAAGCTTTCTTT. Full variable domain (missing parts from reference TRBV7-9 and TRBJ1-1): DTGVSQNPRHKITKRGQNVTFRCDPISEHNRLYWYRQTLGQGPEFLTYFQNEAQLEKSRLLSDRFSAERPKGSFSTLEIQRTEQGDSAMYLCASSYGTGGNTEAFFGQGTRLTVV.

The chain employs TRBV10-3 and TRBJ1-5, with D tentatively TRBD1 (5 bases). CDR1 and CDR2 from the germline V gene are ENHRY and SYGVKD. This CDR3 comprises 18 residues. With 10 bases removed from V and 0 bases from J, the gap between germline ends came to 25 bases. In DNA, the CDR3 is TGTGCCACCAACGGCGGGGCGGCAAATGGGGATAGCAATCAGCCCCAGCATTTT. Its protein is CATNGGAANGDSNQPQHF.

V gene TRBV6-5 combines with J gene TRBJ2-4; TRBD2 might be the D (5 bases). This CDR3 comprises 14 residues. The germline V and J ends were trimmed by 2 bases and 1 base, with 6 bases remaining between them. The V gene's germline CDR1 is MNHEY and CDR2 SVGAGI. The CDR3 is CASSYTGAKNIQYF. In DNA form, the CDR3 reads TGTGCCAGCAGTTACACGGGGGCCAAAAACATTCAGTACTTC.

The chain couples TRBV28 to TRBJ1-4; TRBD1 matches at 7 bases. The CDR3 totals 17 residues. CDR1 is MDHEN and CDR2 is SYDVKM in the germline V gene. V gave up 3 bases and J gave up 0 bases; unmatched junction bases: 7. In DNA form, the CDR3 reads TGTGCCAGCAGTTTCCTCGACAGGGACCCAACTAATGAAAAACTGTTTTTT. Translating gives CASSFLDRDPTNEKLFF.

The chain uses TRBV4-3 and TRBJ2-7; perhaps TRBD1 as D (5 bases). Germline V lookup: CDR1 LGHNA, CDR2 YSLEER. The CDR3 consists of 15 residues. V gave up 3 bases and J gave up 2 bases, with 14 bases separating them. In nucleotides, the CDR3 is TGCGCCAGCAGCCAGACCATAGGGGTCCCCTACGAGCAGTACTTC. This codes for CASSQTIGVPYEQYF.

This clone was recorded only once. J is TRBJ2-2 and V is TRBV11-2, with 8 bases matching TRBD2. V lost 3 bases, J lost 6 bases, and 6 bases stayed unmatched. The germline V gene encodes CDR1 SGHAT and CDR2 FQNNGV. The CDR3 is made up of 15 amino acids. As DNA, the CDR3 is TGTGCCAGCAGCTTGCGGGGGGCCTCTCCCGGGGAGCTGTTTTTT. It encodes CASSLRGASPGELFF.

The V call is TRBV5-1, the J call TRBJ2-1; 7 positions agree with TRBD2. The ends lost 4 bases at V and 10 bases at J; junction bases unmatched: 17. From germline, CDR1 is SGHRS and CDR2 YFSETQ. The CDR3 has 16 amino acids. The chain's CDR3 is CASSPRTSLADKEQFF. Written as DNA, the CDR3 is TGCGCCAGCAGCCCCCGGACTAGTTTGGCAGATAAGGAGCAGTTCTTC. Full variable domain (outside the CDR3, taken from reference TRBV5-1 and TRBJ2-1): KAGVTQTPRYLIKTRGQQVTLSCSPISGHRSVSWYQQTPGQGLQFLFEYFSETQRNKGNFPGRFSGRQFSNSRSEMNVSTLELGDSALYLCASSPRTSLADKEQFFGPGTRLTVL.

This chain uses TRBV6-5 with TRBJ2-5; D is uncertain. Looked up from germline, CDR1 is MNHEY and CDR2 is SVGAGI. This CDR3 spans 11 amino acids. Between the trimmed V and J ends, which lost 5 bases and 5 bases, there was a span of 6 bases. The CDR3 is CASSGLETQYF. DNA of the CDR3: TGTGCCAGCAGTGGCTTGGAGACCCAGTACTTC.

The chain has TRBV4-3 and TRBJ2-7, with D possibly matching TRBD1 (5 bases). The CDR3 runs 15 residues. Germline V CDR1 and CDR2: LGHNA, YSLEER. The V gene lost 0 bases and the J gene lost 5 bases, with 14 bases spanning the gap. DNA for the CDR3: TGCGCCAGCAGCCAAGATCTGGGGCAGGGTCACGAGCAGTACTTC. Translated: CASSQDLGQGHEQYF.

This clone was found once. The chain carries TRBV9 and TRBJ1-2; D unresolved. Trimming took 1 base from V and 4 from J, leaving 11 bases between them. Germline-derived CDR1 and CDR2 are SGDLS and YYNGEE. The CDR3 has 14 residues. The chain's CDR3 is CASSVTSKTYGYTF. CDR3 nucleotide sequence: TGTGCCAGCAGCGTAACCAGTAAAACCTATGGCTACACCTTC.

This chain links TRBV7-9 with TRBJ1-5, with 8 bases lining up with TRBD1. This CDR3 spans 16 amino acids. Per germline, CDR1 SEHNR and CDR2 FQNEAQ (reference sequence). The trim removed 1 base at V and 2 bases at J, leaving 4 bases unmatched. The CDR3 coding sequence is TGTGCCAGCAGCTTAGGCATGACAGGGGGCAATCAGCCCCAGCATTTT. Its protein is CASSLGMTGGNQPQHF. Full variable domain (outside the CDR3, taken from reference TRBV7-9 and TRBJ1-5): DTGVSQNPRHKITKRGQNVTFRCDPISEHNRLYWYRQTLGQGPEFLTYFQNEAQLEKSRLLSDRFSAERPKGSFSTLEIQRTEQGDSAMYLCASSLGMTGGNQPQHFGDGTRLSIL.